One sample yielded the 21 T cell receptor beta chains listed below, sequenced in a study of early T cells in non-severe SARS-CoV-2 infection. TCRdb re-called the 5' RACE reads through MiXCR, storing one row per CDR3 protein. The profile covers under 85,000 distinct CDR3 sequences, with 13% appearing a single time and 5.2% taken by the ten largest. The specimen sequenced was whole blood. The origin of the receptors is an adult who was a healthcare worker with PCR-confirmed SARS-CoV-2 infection or an uninfected control (not recorded which).

This clonotype appeared a few times. This sequence joins TRBV7-9 and TRBJ1-2; D is ambiguous. From germline, CDR1 is SEHNR and CDR2 FQNEAQ (reference sequence). V was clipped by 2 bases and J by 2 bases, with 12 bases between them. The CDR3 runs to 15 residues. For the CDR3, the DNA is TGTGCCAGCAGCTTAATGGGCGCTCAAAACTATGGCTACACCTTC. Its translation is CASSLMGAQNYGYTF.

This clonotype was counted between two and nine times. The rearrangement links TRBV4-2 to TRBJ2-5, with TRBD2 identical over 10 bases. CDR1 and CDR2 from the germline V gene are LGHNA and YNFKEQ. The CDR3 is made up of 20 amino acids. V dropped 3 bases and J dropped 6; count of bases not matched to a gene: 22. The CDR3 bases are TGTGCCAGCAGCCAGAAGTACAGGGGGACGGCTAGCGGGAGTGGAAAGACCCAGTACTTC. As protein: CASSQKYRGTASGSGKTQYF.

The chain combines TRBV18 with TRBJ1-1, with unresolved D. The CDR3 contains 13 residues. Germline CDR1 and CDR2: KGHSH and LQKENI. V gave up 3 bases and J gave up 1 base, with 6 bases separating them. The CDR3: CASSPTPNTEAFF. The CDR3 coding sequence is TGTGCCAGCTCACCGACACCGAACACTGAAGCTTTCTTT.

At least ten counts were recorded for this clonotype. The junction departs from the called germline gene at one end, perhaps through a read error. V usage is TRBV28 and J usage is TRBJ1-2; 7 positions agree with TRBD1. The CDR3 has 13 residues. Germline CDR1 and CDR2: MDHEN and SYDVKM. CDR3 residues: CASHESGTDITRF. The DNA for the CDR3 is TGTGCCAGCCACGAGAGCGGGACAGATATCACTCGCTTC.

This clonotype came up a few times. V gene TRBV11-2 combines with J gene TRBJ2-3; D gene unclear. The CDR3 totals 17 residues. In germline, CDR1 is SGHAT, CDR2 FQNNGV. Between the trimmed V and J ends, which lost 0 bases and 2 bases, there was a span of 15 bases. The CDR3 region has the DNA TGTGCCAGCAGCTTAGACTCACACAAAGCAAACACAGATACGCAGTATTTT. Translated, it gives CASSLDSHKANTDTQYF.

This sequence joins TRBV20-1 and TRBJ2-3, with D possibly TRBD1 on 5 matching bases. Trimming pared 3 bases from V and 0 bases from J, leaving 13 bases between. From germline, CDR1 is DFQATT and CDR2 SNEGSKA (reference sequence). This CDR3 has 15 amino acids. This CDR3 reads CSARGPAISTDTQYF. DNA of the CDR3: TGCAGTGCTAGGGGGCCAGCGATTAGCACAGATACGCAGTATTTT.

The chain links TRBV12-3 or TRBV12-4 to TRBJ1-4; the D is unclear. V lost 3 bases to trimming and J lost 7 bases, with 9 bases between them. The CDR3 totals 13 residues. The CDR3 coding sequence is TGTGCCAGCAGTTTGTCCGGGGTTGAAAAACTGTTTTTT. Amino acids: CASSLSGVEKLFF.

The chain combines TRBV29-1 with TRBJ2-3; 7 bases match TRBD1. The CDR3 is 14 residues long. CDR1 SQVTM and CDR2 ANQGSEA come from the germline V gene. V dropped 6 bases and J dropped 4; count of bases not matched to a gene: 10. The CDR3 DNA reads as TGCAGCGTAAAAGACAGGGTGGTGGCAGATACGCAGTATTTT. It codes for CSVKDRVVADTQYF.

This clonotype was counted ten times or more. V and J are TRBV5-1 and TRBJ1-1; 9 positions match TRBD1. This CDR3 is 14 amino acids long. The J segment lost 4 bases and the V segment lost 5 bases, leaving 6 bases of the junction unmatched. Per the germline V gene, CDR1 is SGHRS and CDR2 is YFSETQ. CDR3 residues: CASRPQGASTEAFF. CDR3 DNA sequence: TGCGCCAGCAGACCACAGGGGGCAAGCACTGAAGCTTTCTTT.

The sample holds many counts of this clonotype. The chain carries TRBV7-2 and TRBJ2-1; 13 bases are shared with TRBD2. The CDR3 contains 16 residues. Looked up from germline, CDR1 is SGHTA and CDR2 is FQGNSA. J lost 2 bases, V lost 5 bases, and 3 bases had no gene match. The CDR3 region has the DNA TGTGCCAGCAGCCCAGGACTAGCGGGAGCCTACAATGAGCAGTTCTTC. Translating it yields CASSPGLAGAYNEQFF.

CDR3 sequence: CASSLVIGGNTEAFF. As DNA, the CDR3 is TGCGCCAGCAGCTTGGTAATAGGGGGCAACACTGAAGCTTTCTTT. The V gene is TRBV5-1, the J gene TRBJ1-1; 7 nucleotides agree with TRBD1. CDR3 length: 15 residues. The ends lost 0 bases at V and 2 bases at J; junction bases unmatched: 4. Germline assignment: CDR1 SGHRS and CDR2 YFSETQ.

In this sample, this clonotype turned up a few times. The chain links TRBV3-1 to TRBJ2-2, with TRBD2 matching over 7 bases. Germline CDR1 and CDR2: LGHDT and YNNKEL (reference sequence). The CDR3 consists of 17 residues. J was trimmed by 4 bases and V by 4 bases; bases with no gene match: 12. This CDR3 is CASSPNPTSDPTGELFF. The CDR3 DNA sequence: TGTGCCAGCAGCCCCAATCCAACTAGCGACCCCACCGGGGAGCTGTTTTTT.

The chain links TRBV29-1 to TRBJ2-7, with 8 bases that match TRBD1. The J segment lost 6 bases and the V segment lost 1 base, leaving 5 bases of the junction unmatched. Germline CDR1 SQVTM, CDR2 ANQGSEA. CDR3 length: 13 residues. CDR3 in DNA: TGCAGCGTTGAAGGGACAGGGACGCCCGAGCAGTACTTC. Translating it yields CSVEGTGTPEQYF.

This clonotype occurred a few times. The chain joins TRBV29-1 to TRBJ2-3; a possible D gene is TRBD2 (5 bases). Trimming took off 0 bases at V and 8 bases at J, with 15 bases between the two ends. The germline V gene has CDR1 SQVTM and CDR2 ANQGSEA. The CDR3 spans 14 residues. CDR3 coding DNA: TGCAGCGTTGAAGATCCCCTTCAACGGGGTACGCAGTATTTT. This gives the protein CSVEDPLQRGTQYF.

On this clonotype itself: A junction end diverges from the germline sequence, so it may reflect a read error. The rearrangement uses TRBV7-7 and TRBJ1-5, with TRBD1 as a possible D gene (5 bases). This CDR3 contains 15 residues. Germline CDR1 reads SSHAT; CDR2 reads FNYEAQ (reference sequence). The CDR3 region is CASSLVYGADQPQHF. CDR3 nucleotide sequence: TGTGCTAGCAGCTTAGTATACGGGGCGGATCAGCCCCAGCATTTT.

This clonotype was counted between two and nine times. The chain carries TRBV9 and TRBJ2-7; 9 bases map to TRBD2. Germline CDR1 and CDR2: SGDLS and YYNGEE. This CDR3 comprises 15 residues. Trimming cost V 3 bases and J 4 bases; bases outside gene matches: 8. This CDR3 is CASSAGTSLGYEQYF. The CDR3 DNA follows: TGTGCCAGCAGCGCCGGGACTAGCTTGGGTTACGAGCAGTACTTC.

In its sample, this clonotype was seen a few times. The V and J genes are TRBV29-1 and TRBJ2-7; weak D call: TRBD1 (6 bases). The V gene lost 6 bases and the J gene lost 5 bases, with 14 bases spanning the gap. The CDR3 runs to 12 residues. Germline lookup yields CDR1 SQVTM and CDR2 ANQGSEA. CDR3 nucleotide sequence: TGCAGCGTGTCCAGGGGCGACCACGAGCAGTACTTC. This translates into CSVSRGDHEQYF.

The chain joins TRBV9 to TRBJ2-1; the D gene is possibly TRBD2 (5 bases). This CDR3 has 15 residues. Germline V gene lookup returns CDR1 SGDLS and CDR2 YYNGEE. Trimming removed 0 bases at V and 5 bases at J, with 12 bases between. For the CDR3, the DNA is TGTGCCAGCAGCGTAGGGCGACTACTTAACAATGAGCAGTTCTTC. It codes for CASSVGRLLNNEQFF.

A few counts support this clonotype. The rearrangement links TRBV19 to TRBJ1-2; the D gene is possibly TRBD1 (6 bases). The germline V and J ends were trimmed by 6 bases and 3 bases, with 11 bases remaining between them. This CDR3 spans 13 amino acids. CDR1 LNHDA and CDR2 SQIVND come from the germline V gene (reference sequence). The CDR3 bases are TGTGCCAGTAGCCACAGGGCCCACTATGGCTACACCTTC. Its protein product is CASSHRAHYGYTF.

This sequence joins TRBV7-8 and TRBJ2-5, with 9 bases that match TRBD1. The V gene's germline CDR1 is SGHVS and CDR2 FQNEAQ. The CDR3 is made up of 15 amino acids. Germline trimming cut 5 bases from V and 5 bases from J; bases unmatched to any gene: 9. This CDR3 reads CASSLNRGLKETQYF. CDR3 nucleotide sequence: TGTGCCAGCAGCCTCAACAGGGGGCTGAAGGAGACCCAGTACTTC.

This clonotype was counted ten times or more. This sequence joins TRBV7-6 and TRBJ1-4, with D hard to call. The germline CDR1 and CDR2 sequences are SGHVS and FNYEAQ. This CDR3 spans 12 amino acids. V was cut by 3 bases and J by 8 bases, with 7 bases left in between. This CDR3 is CASSFPGEKLFF. Here the CDR3 DNA reads TGTGCCAGCAGCTTCCCGGGGGAAAAACTGTTTTTT.